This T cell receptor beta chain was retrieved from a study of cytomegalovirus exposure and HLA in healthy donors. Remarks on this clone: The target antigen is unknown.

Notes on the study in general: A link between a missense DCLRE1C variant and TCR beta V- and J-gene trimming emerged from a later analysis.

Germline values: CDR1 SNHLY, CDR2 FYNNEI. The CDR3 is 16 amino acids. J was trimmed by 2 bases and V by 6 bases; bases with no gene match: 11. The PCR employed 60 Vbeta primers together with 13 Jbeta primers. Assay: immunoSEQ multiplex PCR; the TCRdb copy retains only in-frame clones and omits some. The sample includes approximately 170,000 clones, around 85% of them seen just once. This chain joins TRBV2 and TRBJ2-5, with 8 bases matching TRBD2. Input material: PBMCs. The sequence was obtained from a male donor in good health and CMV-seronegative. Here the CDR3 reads CASSGTSPVRQETQYF. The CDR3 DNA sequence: TGTGCCAGCAGCGGGACTAGTCCCGTCCGACAAGAGACCCAGTACTTC.